These T cell receptor beta chains were read from a single sample in a study of T-cell memory formation after mild COVID-19. MiXCR was run by TCRdb on the 5' RACE reads, yielding one entry per CDR3 protein. Here the sample spans 150,000 to 200,000 distinct CDR3 sequences, 16% being singletons. Sequencing was carried out using PBMCs or a T cell subset sorted from them (not recorded which). These receptors were taken from an adult woman who had mild COVID-19 (a few samples of this study predate the infection). Cell type and time point are not known. The CDR3 runs from the conserved cysteine through the conserved F or W. D genes are given only for firm matches. Clone size is not always given. Where it is, it says once, few, many or a class for expanded clones.

>few|TRBV10-3|TRBJ2-5|.|12
CAISESQETQYF
TGTGCCATCAGTGAGTCGCAAGAGACCCAGTACTTC
>.|TRBV24-1|TRBJ2-7|TRBD1|14
CATFPGQGNYEQYF
TGTGCCACCTTTCCGGGACAGGGGAACTACGAGCAGTACTTC
>.|TRBV3-1|TRBJ1-1|.|13
CASSLPGTTEAFF
TGTGCCAGCAGCTTACCCGGGACAACTGAAGCTTTCTTT
>few|TRBV5-1|TRBJ1-1|.|14
CASSPGFRDTEAFF
TGCGCCAGCAGCCCAGGGTTTAGGGACACTGAAGCTTTCTTT
>few|TRBV6-6|TRBJ2-2|TRBD1|15
CATRKTGLDTGELFF
TGTGCCACCCGAAAGACAGGGTTGGACACCGGGGAGCTGTTTTTT
>few|TRBV30|TRBJ1-3|TRBD1|17
CAWSLPPTGSSGNTIYF
TGTGCCTGGAGTCTCCCGCCGACAGGGAGCTCTGGAAACACCATATATTTT
>.|TRBV5-5|TRBJ2-3|TRBD2|16
CASSPMTSVSTDTQYF
TGTGCCAGCAGCCCAATGACTAGCGTCAGCACAGATACGCAGTATTTT
>many|TRBV4-3|TRBJ2-7|TRBD2|16
CASSQDPGGGPYEQYF
TGCGCCAGCAGCCAAGATCCCGGGGGGGGCCCCTACGAGCAGTACTTC
>.|TRBV15|TRBJ1-4|.|12
CATSRRYEKLFF
TGTGCCACCAGCAGACGTTATGAAAAACTGTTTTTT
>.|TRBV3-1|TRBJ1-2|.|14
CASSHRDGSYGYTF
TGTGCCAGCAGCCACAGGGACGGATCCTATGGCTACACCTTC
>few|TRBV18|TRBJ1-5|.|16
CASSPRGVGSNQPQHF
TGTGCCAGCTCACCACGGGGGGTGGGGAGCAATCAGCCCCAGCATTTT
>.|TRBV12-3/TRBV12-4|TRBJ1-2|.|11
CASSFGQVLFF
TGTGCCAGCAGTTTTGGGCAGGTGCTGTTCTTC
>few|TRBV5-1|TRBJ2-2|TRBD1|17
CASSRFDRGSNTGELFF
TGCGCCAGCAGCCGATTCGACAGGGGCTCGAACACCGGGGAGCTGTTTTTT
>.|TRBV7-2|TRBJ2-7|.|14
CASSPQAGTYEQYF
TGTGCCAGCAGCCCTCAGGCGGGAACCTACGAGCAGTACTTC
>few|TRBV24-1|TRBJ2-1|.|15
CATTQGGGGYNEQFF
TGTGCCACGACCCAGGGGGGGGGAGGGTACAATGAGCAGTTCTTC